Listed below are T cell receptor beta chains from one sample, sequenced in a study of T-cell reconstitution after alpha-beta-depleted transplantation in children. MiXCR, run by TCRdb on the PCR reads, gives a single entry per CDR3 protein. The sample carries roughly 98,000 distinct CDR3 sequences, about 16% recorded once. The specimen comprised PBMCs, mostly from graft donor cells, sampled 180 days after TCRalphabeta/CD19-depleted stem cell transplant. These receptors all come from a male patient aged 2 to 9 who had a stem cell transplant for acute lymphoblastic leukemia, so the T cells may come from the graft donor. CDR3s include the opening cysteine and the closing phenylalanine or tryptophan. D genes are given only for firm matches. Only some rows state a clone size, as once, few, many or a class for expanded clones.

j_call d_call v_call clone_size cdr3_nt cdr3_aa
TRBJ2-3 - TRBV18 - TGTGCCAGCTCACCACTAGTAGCGAGTACGCAGTATTTT CASSPLVASTQYF
TRBJ2-1 - TRBV29-1 many TGCAGCGTTGAACAGGGCCCCTACAATGAGCAGTTCTTC CSVEQGPYNEQFF
TRBJ2-6 TRBD2 TRBV5-1 - TGCGCCAGCAGCTTGACTAGCGGGGGGATATCTGGGGCCAACGTCCTGACTTTC CASSLTSGGISGANVLTF
TRBJ2-3 TRBD2 TRBV11-2 - TGTGCCAGCAGCTCTCGCCCACGGACTAGCGGCGAAGAGTATACGCAGTATTTT CASSSRPRTSGEEYTQYF
TRBJ2-5 TRBD2 TRBV4-2 few TGTGCCAGCAGCCAAGATGGGCTAGCGGGACGAGAGACCCAGTACTTC CASSQDGLAGRETQYF
TRBJ2-1 TRBD2 TRBV5-1 - TGCGCCAGCAGCTTGGTGGCGGGGGGGTATGACAATGAGCAGTTCTTC CASSLVAGGYDNEQFF
TRBJ2-7 - TRBV20-1 - TGCAGTGCTAGAGCAGGCCTAGCGCGTCCCTACGAGCAGTACTTC CSARAGLARPYEQYF
TRBJ2-7 TRBD2 TRBV20-1 - TGCAGTCCTTCCCACTTATCCCGCGGACTAGCGGGGGGAACCTACGAGCAGTACTTC CSPSHLSRGLAGGTYEQYF
TRBJ2-5 - TRBV5-1 - TGCGCCAGCAGCTCAGGGTCGTACCAAGAGACCCAGTACTTC CASSSGSYQETQYF
TRBJ2-5 - TRBV5-1 few TGCGCCAGCCAGCCTGGGAGGCAAGAGACCCAGTACTTC CASQPGRQETQYF
TRBJ1-1 - TRBV6-1 - TGTGCCAGCAGGGAGAACACTGAAGCTTTCTTT CASRENTEAFF
TRBJ1-5 - TRBV12-2 - TGTGCAAGTCGCTTAGCGGGACAGGTCGATCAGCCCCAGCATTTT CASRLAGQVDQPQHF
TRBJ2-3 TRBD2 TRBV12-3/TRBV12-4 once TGTGCCAGCAGTCCGCCCCCCGCGGGGGGTCCAGATACGCAGTATTTT CASSPPPAGGPDTQYF
TRBJ2-1 - TRBV12-3/TRBV12-4 few TGTGCCAGCAGTCACCGGGACCCGCGCCCCCAGCGACATGAGCAGTTCTTC CASSHRDPRPQRHEQFF
TRBJ1-1 TRBD1 TRBV6-5 many TGTGCCAGCAGTCGACGGACAGGGGACTTCACTGAAGCTTTCTTT CASSRRTGDFTEAFF
TRBJ2-7 TRBD2 TRBV9 few TGTGCCAGCAGCGCGAGCGGGGGGCCAGCGTACGAGCAGTACTTC CASSASGGPAYEQYF
TRBJ2-3 - TRBV29-1 few TGCAGCGTTGAAGATATAGCGAGCGCCCCAGATACGCAGTATTTT CSVEDIASAPDTQYF
TRBJ1-1 - TRBV10-2 - TGCGCCAGCAGTGAGGCAGGCGATATGGAAGCTTTCTTT CASSEAGDMEAFF
TRBJ1-5 - TRBV19 - TGTGCCAGTAGTGAAAGTTCCCCAAGCAATCAGCCCCAGCATTTT CASSESSPSNQPQHF
TRBJ1-5 - TRBV7-2 - TGTGCCAGCAGGGCGGGGACAATTGGCAATCAGCCCCAGCATTTT CASRAGTIGNQPQHF
TRBJ2-7 - TRBV5-6 few TGTGCCAGCAGCTTGGAGGCGACAGGACCTCTACGCGAGCGGTACTTC CASSLEATGPLRERYF
TRBJ2-5 - TRBV5-1 few TGCGCCAGCAGCTGGACACAAGAGACCCAGTACTTC CASSWTQETQYF
TRBJ2-7 - TRBV7-9 - TGTGCCAGCAACTTCGGCCAGGGGGGGGACGAGCAGTACTTC CASNFGQGGDEQYF
TRBJ2-3 TRBD2 TRBV27 - TGTGCCAGCAGTTCCCACCTTCGGACTAGCGACCACACAGATACGCAGTATTTT CASSSHLRTSDHTDTQYF
TRBJ1-2 - TRBV2 many TGTGCCAGCAGTGAAGGGACTAACTATGGCTACACCTTC CASSEGTNYGYTF
TRBJ2-5 TRBD2 TRBV20-1 - TGCTGTGGAGAGACTAGCGGGGGAGGGTACCAAGAGACCCAGTACTTC CCGETSGGGYQETQYF